The clone carrying this TCR beta chain showed up many times. The data were taken from a study of T-cell memory formation after mild COVID-19. On the study more broadly: TCR clusters were mostly confined to one donor each.

The CDR3 contains 14 residues. V was pared by 0 bases and J by 2 bases, with 5 bases between. Looked up from germline, CDR1 is LGHNA and CDR2 is YSLEER. In TCRdb, the 5' RACE reads were re-called with MiXCR into one record per CDR3 protein. This table holds about 280,000 distinct CDR3 sequences, 8% to 10% found once. This sequence was found in a man aged 18-30 years who had mild COVID-19 (a few samples of this study predate the infection). Cell type and time point are not known. J is TRBJ1-5 and V is TRBV4-3; tentative D call: TRBD1 (5 bases). Sequenced: PBMCs or a T cell subset sorted from them (not recorded which). This chain's CDR3 is CASSQDRGNQPQHF. The CDR3 DNA reads as TGCGCCAGCAGCCAAGACAGGGGCAATCAGCCCCAGCATTTT.